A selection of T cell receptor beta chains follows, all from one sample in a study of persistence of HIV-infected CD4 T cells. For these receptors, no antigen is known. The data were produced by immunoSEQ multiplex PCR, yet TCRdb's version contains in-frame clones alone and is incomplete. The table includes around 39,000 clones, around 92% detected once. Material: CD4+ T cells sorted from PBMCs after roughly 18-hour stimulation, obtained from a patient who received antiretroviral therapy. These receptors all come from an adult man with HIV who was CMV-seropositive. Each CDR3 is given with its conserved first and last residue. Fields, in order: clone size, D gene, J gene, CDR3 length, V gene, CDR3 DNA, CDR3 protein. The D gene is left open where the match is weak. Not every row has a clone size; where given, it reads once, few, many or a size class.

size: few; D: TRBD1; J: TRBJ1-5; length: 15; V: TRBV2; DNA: TGTGCCAGCACCCCGACAGGGTATAGCAATCAGCCCCAGCATTTT; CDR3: CASTPTGYSNQPQHF
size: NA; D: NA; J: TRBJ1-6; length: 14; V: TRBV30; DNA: TGTGCCTGGAGTATACGGGGAAATAATTCACCCCTCCACTTT; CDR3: CAWSIRGNNSPLHF
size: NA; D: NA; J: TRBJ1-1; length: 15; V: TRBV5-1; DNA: TGCGCCAGCAGCTTGATGGCAGGGCACGGCGGTGAAGCTTTCTTT; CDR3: CASSLMAGHGGEAFF
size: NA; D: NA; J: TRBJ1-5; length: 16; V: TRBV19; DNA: TGTGCCAGTAGTATCTCAGGGTCTGGCAGCAATCAGCCCCAGCATTTT; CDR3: CASSISGSGSNQPQHF
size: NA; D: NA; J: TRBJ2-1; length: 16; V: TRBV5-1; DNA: TGCGCCAGCAGCTTGGCCTTAGCGAGCTCCTACAATGAGCAGTTCTTC; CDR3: CASSLALASSYNEQFF
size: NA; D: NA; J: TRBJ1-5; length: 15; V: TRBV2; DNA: TGTGCCAGCAGCGGTGGACCCCAGGATGCTCAGCCCCAGCATTTT; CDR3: CASSGGPQDAQPQHF
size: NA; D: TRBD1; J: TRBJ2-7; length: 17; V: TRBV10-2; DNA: TGCGCCAGCAGTGGGCAACCCCGGGACAGAGGCTCATACGAGCAGTACTTC; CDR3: CASSGQPRDRGSYEQYF
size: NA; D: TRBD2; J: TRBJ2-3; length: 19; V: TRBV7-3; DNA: TGTGCCAGCAGCTCGGGACTAGCGGGGGGCCCCGGGGCGACAGATACGCAGTATTTT; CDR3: CASSSGLAGGPGATDTQYF
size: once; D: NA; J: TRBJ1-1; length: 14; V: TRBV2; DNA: TGTGCCAGCAGTGTGTGGACGGAGAACACTGAAGCTTTCTTT; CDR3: CASSVWTENTEAFF
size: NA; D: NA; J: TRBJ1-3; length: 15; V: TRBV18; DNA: TGTGCCAGCTCACCCAGGGGATCTCCTGGAAACACCATATATTTT; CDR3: CASSPRGSPGNTIYF
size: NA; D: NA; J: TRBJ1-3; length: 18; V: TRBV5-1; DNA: TGCGCCAGCAGCTTGGAGGGAAGGGGACAATCGGGTGGAAACACCATATATTTT; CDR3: CASSLEGRGQSGGNTIYF
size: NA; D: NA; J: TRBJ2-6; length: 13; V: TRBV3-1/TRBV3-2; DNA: TGTGCCAGCAGCCCGTCTGGGGCCAACGTCCTGACTTTC; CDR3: CASSPSGANVLTF
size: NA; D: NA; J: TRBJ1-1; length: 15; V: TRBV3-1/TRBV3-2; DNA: TGTGCCAGCAGCCCCATAGGGGCGGGTGCACCTCAAGCTTTCTTT; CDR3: CASSPIGAGAPQAFF
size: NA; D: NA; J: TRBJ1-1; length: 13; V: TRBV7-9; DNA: TGTGCCAGCAGCTACGGTCCGAACACTGAAGCTTTCTTT; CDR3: CASSYGPNTEAFF
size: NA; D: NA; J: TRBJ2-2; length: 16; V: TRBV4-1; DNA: TGCGCCAGCAGCCAAGAGGCGGCTACGAACACCGGGGAGCTGTTTTTT; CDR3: CASSQEAATNTGELFF
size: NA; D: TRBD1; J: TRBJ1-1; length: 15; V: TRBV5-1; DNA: TGCGCCAGCAGCTTTGAGGGGGCGGGGGGGACTGAAGCTTTCTTT; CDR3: CASSFEGAGGTEAFF
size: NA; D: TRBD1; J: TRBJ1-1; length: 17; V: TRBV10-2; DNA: TGCGCCAGCAGTGTTCGCCGGACAGGGGGAGGGAACACTGAAGCTTTCTTT; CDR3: CASSVRRTGGGNTEAFF
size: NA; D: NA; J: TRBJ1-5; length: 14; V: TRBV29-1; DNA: TGCAGCGTCGCTCAGGGAGGTCGGGATCAGCCCCAGCATTTT; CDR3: CSVAQGGRDQPQHF
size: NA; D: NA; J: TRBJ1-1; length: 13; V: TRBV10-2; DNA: TGCGCCAGCAGCGTCCAAGGGAACACTGAAGCTTTCTTT; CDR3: CASSVQGNTEAFF
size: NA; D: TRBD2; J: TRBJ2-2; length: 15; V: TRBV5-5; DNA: TGTGCCAGCAGCTTTCTAGCGGGGGCGAGCGGGGAGCTGTTTTTT; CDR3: CASSFLAGASGELFF
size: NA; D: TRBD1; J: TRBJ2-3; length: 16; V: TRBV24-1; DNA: TGTGCCACCAGTGACCTACAATTAGGACAGGGAGGTACGCAGTATTTT; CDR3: CATSDLQLGQGGTQYF
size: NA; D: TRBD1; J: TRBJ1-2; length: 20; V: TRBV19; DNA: TGTGCCAGTAGTATGGGGGGTCACCGGGACAGGCGCCCTTCTAACTATGGCTACACCTTC; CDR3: CASSMGGHRDRRPSNYGYTF
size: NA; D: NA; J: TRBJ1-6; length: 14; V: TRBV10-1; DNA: TGCGCTACGAGCCTTGGGGACGCCAATTCACCCCTCCACTTT; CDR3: CATSLGDANSPLHF
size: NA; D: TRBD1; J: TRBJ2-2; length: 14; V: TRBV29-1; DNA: TGCAGCGTTTCCATACAGGGGTATACCGGGGAGCTGTTTTTT; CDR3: CSVSIQGYTGELFF
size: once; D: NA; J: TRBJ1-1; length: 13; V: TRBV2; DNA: TGTGCCAGCAGTTCGTCGGGTAACACTGAAGCTTTCTTT; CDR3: CASSSSGNTEAFF